This T cell receptor (beta chain) was sequenced during a study of shared T cell receptors in the human thymus (dated by TCRdb to the early 2020s). At the level of the whole study: The study investigated the way shared, self-reactive T-cell receptor alpha chains are produced in the human thymus.

The receptor library was made with the immunoSEQ multiplex PCR assay. As stored in TCRdb, this immuneACCESS dataset retains in-frame rearrangements with V and J assigned. A fraction of the clones does not appear; measured against another copy, unresolved V genes explain less than half of the discrepancy, and the remainder lacks a known reason. The sample profile shows 720,000 or so clones; approximately 85% of them were found once. 0.008% to 0.011% of the sample rests with the top ten. Points on this clone: Its antigen is not yet known. One base away there is no much larger clone; base qualities are not given.

The sample also formed part of further work on human thymus T cells. Per the second study: The donors were immunologically healthy infants in Finland who had open corrective cardiac surgery for congenital heart defects. Thymus tissue was obtained as surgical resects removed during corrective cardiac surgery. V and J gene segment usage appeared biased in both thymic and peripheral blood repertoires. The related research reported highly overlapping thymic TCR repertoires among unrelated individuals. TCR alpha and beta repertoires from roughly 8 infant thymus samples and four related peripheral blood samples were characterized in the study. The infant donors were about 7 to 244 days old, and the cohort included more than five males and a couple of females. Thymocytes were released mechanically from tissue and stored at -70 °C as pellets of roughly 9-32 million cells. A QIAsymphony instrument was used to extract genomic DNA from frozen cell pellets. TCRB and TCRAD loci were amplified from a standardized quantity of quality-controlled genomic DNA using the immunoSEQ multiplex PCR assay. Amplicons spanned the V(D)J region at a length sufficient to cover the CDR3 and identify V and J genes. The commercial immunoSEQ service was used to sequence amplicons on an Illumina platform. Corrections for primer bias and sequencing errors followed previously described methods, while TCRAD and TCRB definitions were based on the IMGT database. immunoSEQ Analyzer 3.0 and VDJTools were used for repertoire analysis, which covered basic statistics, V/J segment usage, diversity estimates, rarefaction and pairwise overlap. Diversity was estimated using the Chao1, ChaoE, Efron-Thisted, Shannon and inverse Simpson indices, and was also estimated on datasets down-sampled to the size of the smallest sample. Repertoire overlap was assessed by strict matching of CDR3 nucleotide sequence, V gene and J gene, and clustering was done by Jaccard-based multidimensional scaling. On average, thymus samples gave 750,000 to 1,000,000 unique TCRB clonotypes, whereas blood samples gave some 84,000.

The receptor was isolated from a girl under two years old with a congenital heart defect. Donor details come from another sample of the same person, matched by shared clones. The sequencing sample was made of thymocytes.

The nucleotide sequence reads TGTGCCAGCAGTGAAGATCGGCGGGGCCTACTTTTTCAATCCTACGAGCAGTACTTC. This is translated as CASSEDRRGLLFQSYEQYF. The chain couples TRBV2 to TRBJ2-7, and perhaps TRBD2 as D gene, on 6 matching bases. Including the terminal cysteine and phenylalanine, the CDR3 comprises 19 residues. The retained sequence is limited to the CDR3, 57 bases, with the frame set at the first base. For CDR1 and CDR2, the germline V gene lists SNHLY and FYNNEI. V sheds 1 base and J sheds 1 base, leaving 23 bases between their ends.